This T cell receptor (beta chain) is from a study of CD8+ T cells in alopecia areata (dated by TCRdb to 2016 to 2019). At the level of the whole study: Treated patients were enrolled in an open-label pilot trial of oral tofacitinib, 5 to 10 mg twice daily, for moderate-to-severe alopecia areata. Tofacitinib-treated patients had biopsies at baseline and at 4 and 24 weeks of treatment, with a later scalp biopsy in several patients. TCRbeta CDR3 regions were amplified by immunoSEQ multiplex PCR using 35 Vbeta forward and 13 Jbeta reverse primers. RNA was obtained with the PAXgene miRNA kit for fixed scalp, the miRNeasy kit for PBMCs, and the RNeasy kit for mouse skin. To study T cell clonal expansion in alopecia areata, the researchers applied high-throughput TCRbeta sequencing to both the C3H/HeJ mouse model and human patients. On the human side, TCRbeta sequencing was run on scalp tissue and on sorted CD4+ and CD8+ peripheral blood T cells from healthy controls and from alopecia areata patients with either patchy or totalis/universalis disease. Scalp clonality was compared among normal scalp (n=4), patchy alopecia areata scalp (n=8), and alopecia totalis/universalis scalp (n=8). Patients received tofacitinib for 6 to 18 months and were then followed off drug for 6 months to check for delayed response and recurrence.

The time point label on this specimen signifies: baseline before oral tofacitinib. Peripheral blood and lesional scalp punch biopsies were obtained from patients with alopecia areata. After PBMCs were isolated by density centrifugation and stained for CD3, CD4 and CD8, a FACSAria was used to sort CD4+ and CD8+ T cells. Only a few counts were recorded for this clone. It lacks a known antigen. No qualities accompany the bases; no much larger clone lies one base away. Study-wide findings and limitations: Shared TCR sequences between patients were less evident than in mice, which may be partly attributable to HLA diversity in the patient population. Scalp TCR repertoire analysis is complicated because resident alphabeta T cells in normal human skin are also sequenced, whereas mouse skin is dominated by gammadelta T cells. Compared with normal scalp, lesional scalp had higher clonality and more expanded CD8+ clones, particularly in alopecia totalis/universalis, a pattern that suggests antigenic drive.

The library was produced with the immunoSEQ multiplex PCR assay. RNA was extracted from all samples and reverse transcribed into cDNA as template for TCR sequencing. First-strand cDNA was synthesized using SuperScript III with a 2:1 mix of oligo-dT and random hexamers. Amplification bias was assessed with a synthetic immune receptor repertoire, and residual bias was removed computationally. Per the source publication's procedure: Raw reads were preprocessed to remove errors, and CDR3 was defined according to IMGT conventions as the region from the conserved cysteine to phenylalanine. Clonality was computed as 1 minus the Shannon entropy, with the entropy normalized by log2 of the number of productive unique TCRs. Scalp TCRbeta sequences were cross-referenced with sorted blood CD4 and CD8 repertoires so that the CD4 or CD8 identity of scalp clones could be inferred. TCRdb took over this immuneACCESS table, retaining in-frame rearrangements with V and J assigned. Such tables are incomplete; in checked studies, under half of the missing clones stem from an unresolved V gene, and the remainder is unexplained. V and J calls and clone size come straight from that table; D and trimming were deduced from the DNA. The sample table records 150,000 to 200,000 clones; approximately 59% of these occur just once. The ten largest clonotypes hold approximately 15% of the sample.

This TCR was sampled from a human donor with alopecia areata. The sample here was CD4+ T cells sorted from blood, taken at week 0.

CDR3 loop: CSVRTTYEQYF. DNA sequence: TGCAGCGTTCGAACCACATACGAGCAGTACTTC. This chain is built from TRBV29-1 and TRBJ2-7; the D gene assignment is ambiguous. The CDR1 and CDR2 encoded by the germline V gene are SQVTM and ANQGSEA. V gives up 5 bases and J gives up 4 bases, and the segment between their germline ends measures 9 bases. The CDR3 holds 11 amino acids from the cysteine to the phenylalanine. The DNA shown is the 33-base CDR3, in frame from base 1.